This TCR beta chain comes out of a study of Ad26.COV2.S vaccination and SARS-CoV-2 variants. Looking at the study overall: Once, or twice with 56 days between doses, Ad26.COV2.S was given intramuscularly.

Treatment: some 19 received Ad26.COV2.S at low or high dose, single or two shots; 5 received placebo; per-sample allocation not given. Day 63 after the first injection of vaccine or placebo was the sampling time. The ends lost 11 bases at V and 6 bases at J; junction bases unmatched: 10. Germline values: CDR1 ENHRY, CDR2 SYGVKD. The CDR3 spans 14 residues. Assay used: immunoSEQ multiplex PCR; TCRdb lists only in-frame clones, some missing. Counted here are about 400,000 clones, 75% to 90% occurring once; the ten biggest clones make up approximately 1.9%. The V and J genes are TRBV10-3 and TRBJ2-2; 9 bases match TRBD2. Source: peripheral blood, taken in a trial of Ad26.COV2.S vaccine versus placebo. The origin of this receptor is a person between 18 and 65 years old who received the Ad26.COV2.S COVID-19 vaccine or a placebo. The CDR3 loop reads CAARYSGSPGELFF. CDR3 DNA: TGTGCCGCCCGGTATAGCGGGAGCCCCGGGGAGCTGTTTTTT.